Listed below are T cell receptor beta chains from one sample, sequenced in a study of beta chain features in type 1 diabetes. Repertoires were generated with immunoSEQ multiplex PCR, while TCRdb's copy carries only in-frame clones and drops some. The table lists approximately 730,000 clones, around 15% of them singletons. Sequencing used naive CD4+ T cells from blood. The receptors here all came from a man younger than 35 with type 1 diabetes. CDR3s include the opening cysteine and the closing phenylalanine or tryptophan. The D gene is left open where the match is weak. Rows give clone size only sometimes, using once, few, many, or a class for an expanded clone.

CDR3 DNA: TGCGCCAGCAAGGCGGGGAGCAGCACAGATACGCAGTATTTT; CDR3 protein: CASKAGSSTDTQYF; V gene: TRBV4-1; CDR3 length: 14; clone size: few; J gene: TRBJ2-3; D gene: .
CDR3 DNA: TGCAGCGACCGAGGAGGCGGGGGTTCCTACAATGAGCAGTTCTTC; CDR3 protein: CSDRGGGGSYNEQFF; V gene: TRBV29-1; CDR3 length: 15; clone size: few; J gene: TRBJ2-1; D gene: TRBD2
CDR3 DNA: TGCGCCAGCAGCCGGACAGGCGGGGATAATGAAAAACTGTTTTTT; CDR3 protein: CASSRTGGDNEKLFF; V gene: TRBV5-1; CDR3 length: 15; clone size: .; J gene: TRBJ1-4; D gene: TRBD1
CDR3 DNA: TGTGCCAGCAGCTTAGACACCGGGACAGAAGGTGATACGCAGTATTTT; CDR3 protein: CASSLDTGTEGDTQYF; V gene: TRBV7-8; CDR3 length: 16; clone size: few; J gene: TRBJ2-3; D gene: TRBD1
CDR3 DNA: TGTGCCAGCAGCTTGGTGGGGACTAGAGAGACCCAGTACTTC; CDR3 protein: CASSLVGTRETQYF; V gene: TRBV5-4; CDR3 length: 14; clone size: .; J gene: TRBJ2-5; D gene: TRBD2
CDR3 DNA: TGTGCCTGGAGTGTACAGGGGACGATAGCCAAAAACATTCAGTACTTC; CDR3 protein: CAWSVQGTIAKNIQYF; V gene: TRBV30; CDR3 length: 16; clone size: .; J gene: TRBJ2-4; D gene: TRBD1
CDR3 DNA: TGTGCCAGCAGCCCTGGGACAGGGGGAGGTCAAGAGACCCAGTACTTC; CDR3 protein: CASSPGTGGGQETQYF; V gene: TRBV11-2; CDR3 length: 16; clone size: .; J gene: TRBJ2-5; D gene: TRBD1
CDR3 DNA: TGTGCCAGCAGTTACTCGGCAGGGCTACGGTACGAGCAGTACTTC; CDR3 protein: CASSYSAGLRYEQYF; V gene: TRBV6-5; CDR3 length: 15; clone size: few; J gene: TRBJ2-7; D gene: .
CDR3 DNA: TGTGCCAGCAGTTACTTGAGAGCGTATGGCTACACCTTC; CDR3 protein: CASSYLRAYGYTF; V gene: TRBV6-5; CDR3 length: 13; clone size: .; J gene: TRBJ1-2; D gene: .
CDR3 DNA: TGTGCCAGCAGTGGAACAGCCCAGCTCACCGGGGAGCTGTTTTTT; CDR3 protein: CASSGTAQLTGELFF; V gene: TRBV25-1; CDR3 length: 15; clone size: .; J gene: TRBJ2-2; D gene: .
CDR3 DNA: TGTGCCAGCAGCTTAGGGCCTTCCACAGATACGCAGTATTTT; CDR3 protein: CASSLGPSTDTQYF; V gene: TRBV7-9; CDR3 length: 14; clone size: .; J gene: TRBJ2-3; D gene: .
CDR3 DNA: TGTGCCAGCAGTGAAGCGGTGGGGCCCGGCTTGTCTGAAGCTTTCTTT; CDR3 protein: CASSEAVGPGLSEAFF; V gene: TRBV2; CDR3 length: 16; clone size: few; J gene: TRBJ1-1; D gene: .
CDR3 DNA: TGCAGCGTTGAGCCGGGACAGGTTTATGGCTACACCTTC; CDR3 protein: CSVEPGQVYGYTF; V gene: TRBV29-1; CDR3 length: 13; clone size: few; J gene: TRBJ1-2; D gene: TRBD1
CDR3 DNA: TGTGCCAGCAGGGGGAGGGGGGCCCCCAATGAGCAGTTCTTC; CDR3 protein: CASRGRGAPNEQFF; V gene: TRBV5-4; CDR3 length: 14; clone size: .; J gene: TRBJ2-1; D gene: .
CDR3 DNA: TGTGCCAGCACGACACCGGGACAGGGAGACAATGAGCAGTTCTTC; CDR3 protein: CASTTPGQGDNEQFF; V gene: TRBV28; CDR3 length: 15; clone size: few; J gene: TRBJ2-1; D gene: TRBD1
CDR3 DNA: TGTGCCAGCTCACCAAACACAGCGACTAACTATGGCTACACCTTC; CDR3 protein: CASSPNTATNYGYTF; V gene: TRBV18; CDR3 length: 15; clone size: .; J gene: TRBJ1-2; D gene: .
CDR3 DNA: TGTGCCAGCAGTGAATCGGGCAGCACAGATACGCAGTATTTT; CDR3 protein: CASSESGSTDTQYF; V gene: TRBV2; CDR3 length: 14; clone size: few; J gene: TRBJ2-3; D gene: .
CDR3 DNA: TGTGCCAGCAGTGGCCAACAGGGGTTGAGGGAGCAGTACTTC; CDR3 protein: CASSGQQGLREQYF; V gene: TRBV6-1; CDR3 length: 14; clone size: .; J gene: TRBJ2-7; D gene: TRBD1
CDR3 DNA: TGTGCCAGCCAGAACACCGGCGGGGCTAACTATGGCTACACCTTC; CDR3 protein: CASQNTGGANYGYTF; V gene: TRBV6-1; CDR3 length: 15; clone size: .; J gene: TRBJ1-2; D gene: .
CDR3 DNA: TGTGCCAGGGCCGGGACTGCTTCCACCGGGGAGCTGTTTTTT; CDR3 protein: CARAGTASTGELFF; V gene: TRBV2; CDR3 length: 14; clone size: .; J gene: TRBJ2-2; D gene: .